These 7 T cell receptor beta chains were all obtained from the same sample, sequenced in a study of T cells after yellow fever vaccination. MiXCR, applied by TCRdb to the 5' RACE reads, yields one record per CDR3 protein. This table has under 600,000 distinct CDR3 sequences, approximately 13% appearing once. Material: PBMCs, obtained on the day of the yellow fever booster vaccination. These receptors came from a man aged 25-45 years who received the YFV17D yellow fever vaccine.

This clonotype was detected only a few times. V gene TRBV4-1 combines with J gene TRBJ2-3, with 7 bases identical to TRBD1. The CDR3 is 15 amino acids. V gave up 5 bases and J gave up 1 base; unmatched junction bases: 6. The germline V gene has CDR1 MGHRA and CDR2 YSYEKL. Written as DNA, the CDR3 is TGCGCCAGCAGCTCAGACAGGGCTGGCACAGATACGCAGTATTTT. Its protein product is CASSSDRAGTDTQYF.

This clonotype has ten or more counts. The rearrangement uses TRBV15 and TRBJ1-5, with TRBD1 matching 7 bases. V gave up 9 bases and J gave up 4 bases; unmatched junction bases: 9. CDR1 and CDR2 (germline): LNHNV, YYDKDF (reference sequence). CDR3 length: 14 residues. The CDR3 protein is CATRPGTANQPQHF. The CDR3 bases are TGTGCCACTAGACCCGGGACAGCTAATCAGCCCCAGCATTTT. The variable domain in full, with the rest retrieved from reference TRBV15 and TRBJ1-5, is DAMVIQNPRYQVTQFGKPVTLSCSQTLNHNVMYWYQQKSSQAPKLLFHYYDKDFNNEADTPDNFQSRRPNTSFCFLDIRSPGLGDTAMYLCATRPGTANQPQHFGDGTRLSIL.

CDR3 amino acids: CASSQGLAGGKQFF. The CDR3 nucleotides are TGTGCCAGCAGCCAAGGGCTAGCGGGAGGAAAGCAGTTCTTC. This chain joins TRBV3-1 and TRBJ2-1, with 11 bases identical to TRBD2. The length of the CDR3 is 14 residues. Germline loops: CDR1 LGHDT, CDR2 YNNKEL (reference sequence). V shed 1 base, J shed 11 bases, and the junction held 4 bases outside the gene matches.

There are a few counts of this clonotype. The V call is TRBV9, the J call TRBJ2-1; D uncertain. There are 12 residues in the CDR3. Trimming took off 0 bases at V and 9 bases at J, with 7 bases between the two ends. CDR1 and CDR2 from the germline V gene are SGDLS and YYNGEE. CDR3 in amino acids: CASSVDWGEQFF. As DNA, the CDR3 is TGTGCCAGCAGCGTAGATTGGGGTGAGCAGTTCTTC.

The chain links TRBV7-2 to TRBJ2-5; 14 bases map to TRBD2. The CDR3 extends over 16 amino acids. Germline CDR1 SGHTA, CDR2 FQGNSA. The trim removed 4 bases at V and 5 bases at J, leaving 6 bases unmatched. The CDR3 DNA follows: TGTGCCAGCAGCTCAGGACTAGCGGGAGGCTCGGAGACCCAGTACTTC. Residues: CASSSGLAGGSETQYF.

The CDR3: CASSSRVLSTPDTQYF. DNA of the CDR3: TGTGCCAGCAGCTCCAGGGTGCTTTCAACTCCAGATACGCAGTATTTT. The chain combines TRBV4-2 with TRBJ2-3; tentative D call: TRBD1 (5 bases). Trimming removed 5 bases at V and 4 bases at J, with 19 bases between. CDR3 length equals 16 residues. CDR1 is LGHNA, CDR2 YNFKEQ, per germline.

The chain uses TRBV10-3 and TRBJ2-2, with a tentative D call TRBD2 (6 bases). V was pared by 4 bases and J by 11 bases, with 14 bases between. The CDR3 extends over 13 amino acids. Germline V lookup: CDR1 ENHRY, CDR2 SYGVKD. As DNA, the CDR3 is TGTGCCATCAGTGGCTGGGACTCGGGAGAGCTGTTTTTT. Its protein is CAISGWDSGELFF.